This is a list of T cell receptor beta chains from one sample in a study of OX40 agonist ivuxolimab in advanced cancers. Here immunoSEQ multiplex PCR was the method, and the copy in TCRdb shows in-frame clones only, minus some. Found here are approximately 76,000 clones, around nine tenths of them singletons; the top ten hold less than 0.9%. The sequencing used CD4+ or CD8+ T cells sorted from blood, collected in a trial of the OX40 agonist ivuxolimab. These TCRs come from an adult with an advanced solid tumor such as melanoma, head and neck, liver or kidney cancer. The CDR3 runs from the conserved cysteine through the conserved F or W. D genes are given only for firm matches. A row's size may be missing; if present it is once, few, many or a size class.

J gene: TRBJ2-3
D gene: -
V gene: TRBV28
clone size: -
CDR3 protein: CASGNGGTDTQYF
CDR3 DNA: TGTGCCAGCGGAAACGGGGGCACAGATACGCAGTATTTT

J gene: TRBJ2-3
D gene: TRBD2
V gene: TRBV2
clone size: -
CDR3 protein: CASTITSAGTDTQYF
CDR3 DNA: TGTGCCAGCACTATCACTAGCGCGGGCACAGATACGCAGTATTTT

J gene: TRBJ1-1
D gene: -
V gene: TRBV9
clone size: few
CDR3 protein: CASSSGRGTEAFF
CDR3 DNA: TGTGCCAGCAGCTCCGGACGGGGCACTGAAGCTTTCTTT

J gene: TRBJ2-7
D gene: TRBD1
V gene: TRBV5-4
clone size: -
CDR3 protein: CASSLTGGPYEQYF
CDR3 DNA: TGTGCCAGCAGCTTAACAGGGGGGCCCTACGAGCAGTACTTC

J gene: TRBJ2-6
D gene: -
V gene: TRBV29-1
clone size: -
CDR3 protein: CSVAGWGAGANVLTF
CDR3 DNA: TGCAGCGTGGCGGGTTGGGGAGCTGGGGCCAACGTCCTGACTTTC

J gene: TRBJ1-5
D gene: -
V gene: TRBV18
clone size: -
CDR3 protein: CASSRQSGRAYSNQPQHF
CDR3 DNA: TGTGCCAGCTCACGACAGAGTGGGCGGGCGTATAGCAATCAGCCCCAGCATTTT

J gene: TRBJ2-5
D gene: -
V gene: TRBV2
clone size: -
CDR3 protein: CASGGGNQETQYF
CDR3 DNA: TGTGCCAGCGGGGGGGGCAATCAAGAGACCCAGTACTTC

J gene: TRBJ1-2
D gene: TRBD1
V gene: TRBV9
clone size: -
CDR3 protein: CASSSSQQGRDYGYTF
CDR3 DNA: TGTGCCAGCAGCTCCTCCCAACAGGGGAGGGACTATGGCTACACCTTC

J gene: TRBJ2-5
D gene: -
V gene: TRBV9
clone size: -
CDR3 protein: CASSPRDPLETQYF
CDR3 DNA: TGTGCCAGCAGCCCGCGGGACCCTCTCGAGACCCAGTACTTC

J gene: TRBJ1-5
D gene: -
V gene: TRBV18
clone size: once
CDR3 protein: CASSGGRGANSNQPQHF
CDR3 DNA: TGTGCCAGCTCGGGAGGCCGGGGGGCTAATAGCAATCAGCCCCAGCATTTT

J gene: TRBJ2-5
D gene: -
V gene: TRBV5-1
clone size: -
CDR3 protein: CASSNGRTQETQYF
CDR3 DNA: TGCGCCAGCAGCAATGGGAGGACCCAAGAGACCCAGTACTTC

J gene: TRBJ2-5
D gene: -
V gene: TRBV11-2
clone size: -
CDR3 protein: CASSLDRTEETQYF
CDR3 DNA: TGTGCCAGCAGCTTAGACAGGACAGAAGAGACCCAGTACTTC

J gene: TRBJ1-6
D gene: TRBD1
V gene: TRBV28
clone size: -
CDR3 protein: CASSSGGTSSYNSPLHF
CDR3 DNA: TGTGCCAGCAGTTCAGGGGGTACCAGCTCCTATAATTCACCCCTCCACTTT

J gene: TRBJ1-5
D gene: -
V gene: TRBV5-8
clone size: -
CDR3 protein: CASSLEPSNQPQHF
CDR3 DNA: TGTGCCAGCAGCTTGGAACCCAGCAATCAGCCCCAGCATTTT

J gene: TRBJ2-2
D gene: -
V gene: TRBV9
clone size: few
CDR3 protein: CASSHGVGELFF
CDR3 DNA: TGTGCCAGCAGCCACGGGGTCGGGGAGCTGTTTTTT

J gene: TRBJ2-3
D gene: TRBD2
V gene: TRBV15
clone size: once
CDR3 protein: CATSSQLAGSTDTQYF
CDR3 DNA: TGTGCCACCAGCAGTCAACTAGCGGGAAGCACAGATACGCAGTATTTT

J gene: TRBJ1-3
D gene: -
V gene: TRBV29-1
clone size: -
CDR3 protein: CSGGADGNTIYF
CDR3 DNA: TGCTCCGGGGGGGCCGATGGAAACACCATATATTTT

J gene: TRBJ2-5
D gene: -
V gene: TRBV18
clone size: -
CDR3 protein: CASSPPTGRETQYF
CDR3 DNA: TGTGCCAGCTCACCCCCGACAGGTCGTGAGACCCAGTACTTC

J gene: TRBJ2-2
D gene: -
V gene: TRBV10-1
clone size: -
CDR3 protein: CASREDTGELFF
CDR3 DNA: TGCGCCAGCCGAGAGGACACCGGGGAGCTGTTTTTT

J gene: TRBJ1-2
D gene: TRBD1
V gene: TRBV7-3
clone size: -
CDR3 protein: CASNPNQGARYGYTF
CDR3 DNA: TGTGCCAGCAACCCAAACCAGGGGGCGCGCTATGGCTACACCTTC

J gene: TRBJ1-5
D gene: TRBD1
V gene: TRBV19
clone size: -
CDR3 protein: CASSPGQGAGQPQHF
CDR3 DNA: TGTGCCAGCAGCCCGGGACAGGGGGCAGGCCAGCCCCAGCATTTT

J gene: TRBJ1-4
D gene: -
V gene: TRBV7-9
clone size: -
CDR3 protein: CASSDDSYNEKLFF
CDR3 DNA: TGTGCCAGCAGCGACGACAGCTATAATGAAAAACTGTTTTTT

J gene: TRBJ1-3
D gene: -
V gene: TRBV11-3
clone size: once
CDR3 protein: CASSSGTYRSGNTIYF
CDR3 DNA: TGTGCCAGCAGTTCGGGGACTTACCGCTCTGGAAACACCATATATTTT

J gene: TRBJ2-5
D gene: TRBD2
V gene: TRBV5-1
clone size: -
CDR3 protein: CASSAGSGLAGAGETQYF
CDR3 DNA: TGCGCCAGCAGCGCCGGATCGGGGCTAGCGGGGGCGGGGGAGACCCAGTACTTC

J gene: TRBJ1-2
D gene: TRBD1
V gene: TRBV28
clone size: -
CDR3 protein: CASSSAGGSLSYGYTF
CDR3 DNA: TGTGCCAGCAGTTCGGCAGGGGGCTCGTTAAGTTATGGCTACACCTTC

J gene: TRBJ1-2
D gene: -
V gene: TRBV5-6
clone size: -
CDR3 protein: CASSLGQFYGYTF
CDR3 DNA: TGTGCCAGCAGCTTGGGGCAGTTCTATGGCTACACCTTC

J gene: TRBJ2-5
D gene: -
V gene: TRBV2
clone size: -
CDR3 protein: CASSAQGGQETQYF
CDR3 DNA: TGTGCCAGCAGTGCGCAGGGCGGGCAAGAGACCCAGTACTTC

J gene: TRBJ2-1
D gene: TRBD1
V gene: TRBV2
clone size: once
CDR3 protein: CASSADRVGDEQFF
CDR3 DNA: TGTGCCAGCAGCGCGGACAGGGTAGGGGATGAGCAGTTCTTC

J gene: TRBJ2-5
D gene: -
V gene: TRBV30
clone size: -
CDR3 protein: CAWRGMAETQYF
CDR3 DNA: TGTGCCTGGAGGGGGATGGCAGAGACCCAGTACTTC

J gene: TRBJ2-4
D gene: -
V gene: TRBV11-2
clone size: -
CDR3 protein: CASSLAGLTDIQYF
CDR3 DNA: TGTGCCAGCAGCTTAGCCGGCCTAACAGACATTCAGTACTTC

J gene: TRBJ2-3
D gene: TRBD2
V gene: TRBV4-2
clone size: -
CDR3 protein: CASSPRGTSDSLTDTQYF
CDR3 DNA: TGTGCCAGCAGCCCAAGAGGGACTAGCGACAGTCTCACAGATACGCAGTATTTT

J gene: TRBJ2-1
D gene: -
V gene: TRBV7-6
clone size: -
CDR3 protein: CASSSAYYNEQFF
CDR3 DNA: TGTGCCAGCAGCTCGGCCTACTACAATGAGCAGTTCTTC

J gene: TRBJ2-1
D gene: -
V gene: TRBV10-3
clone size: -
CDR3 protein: CAISESINEQFF
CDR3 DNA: TGTGCCATCAGTGAGTCGATCAATGAGCAGTTCTTC

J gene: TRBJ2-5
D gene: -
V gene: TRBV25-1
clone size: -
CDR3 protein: CASSVAGIVETQYF
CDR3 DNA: TGTGCCAGCAGTGTGGCAGGGATAGTAGAGACCCAGTACTTC

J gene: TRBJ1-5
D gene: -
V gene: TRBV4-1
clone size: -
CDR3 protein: CASSPGGTGSHQPQHF
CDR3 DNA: TGCGCCAGCAGCCCAGGCGGTACAGGGTCTCATCAGCCCCAGCATTTT

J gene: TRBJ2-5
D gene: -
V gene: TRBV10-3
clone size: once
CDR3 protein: CAISEMGGETQYF
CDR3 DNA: TGTGCCATCAGTGAGATGGGGGGAGAGACCCAGTACTTC

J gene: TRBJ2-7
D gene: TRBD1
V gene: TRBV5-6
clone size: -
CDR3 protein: CASSPVGTGSYEQYF
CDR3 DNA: TGTGCCAGCAGCCCGGTAGGGACAGGGTCCTACGAGCAGTACTTC

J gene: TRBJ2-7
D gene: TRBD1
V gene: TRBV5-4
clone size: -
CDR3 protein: CASSLGQGATYEQYF
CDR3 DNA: TGTGCCAGCAGCTTGGGGCAGGGGGCAACATACGAGCAGTACTTC

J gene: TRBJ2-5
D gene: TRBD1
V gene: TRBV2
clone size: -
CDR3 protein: CASMRDRSETQYF
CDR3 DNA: TGTGCCAGCATGAGGGACAGGAGCGAGACCCAGTACTTC

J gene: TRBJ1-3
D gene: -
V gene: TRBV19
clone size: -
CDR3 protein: CASSIARDKTYSGNTIYF
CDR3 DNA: TGTGCCAGTAGTATAGCTCGGGACAAGACCTACTCTGGAAACACCATATATTTT

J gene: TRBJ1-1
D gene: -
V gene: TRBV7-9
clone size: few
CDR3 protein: CASRGGGGTEAFF
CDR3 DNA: TGTGCCAGCAGGGGAGGGGGAGGCACTGAAGCTTTCTTT

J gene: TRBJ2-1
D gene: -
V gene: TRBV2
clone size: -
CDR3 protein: CASSARPTTEQFF
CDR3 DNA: TGTGCCAGCAGTGCGAGACCCACGACTGAGCAGTTCTTC

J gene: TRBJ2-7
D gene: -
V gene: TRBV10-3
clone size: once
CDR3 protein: CAITARDEQYF
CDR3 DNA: TGTGCCATCACCGCCCGAGACGAGCAGTACTTC

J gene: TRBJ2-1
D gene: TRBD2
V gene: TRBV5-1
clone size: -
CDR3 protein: CASTRTSGSNEQFF
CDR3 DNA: TGCGCCAGCACAAGGACTAGCGGGAGCAATGAGCAGTTCTTC

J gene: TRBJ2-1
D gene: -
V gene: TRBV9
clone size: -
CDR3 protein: CASSERPNSEQFF
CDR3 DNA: TGTGCCAGCAGCGAGCGCCCGAATAGCGAGCAGTTCTTC

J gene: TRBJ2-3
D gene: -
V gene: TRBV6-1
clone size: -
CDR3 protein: CASSPSTDTQYF
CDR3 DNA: TGTGCCAGCAGTCCAAGCACAGATACGCAGTATTTT

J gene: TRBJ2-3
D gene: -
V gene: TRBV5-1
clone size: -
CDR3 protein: CASSFGGQAPFPTDTQYF
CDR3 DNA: TGCGCCAGCAGCTTCGGAGGGCAAGCCCCGTTCCCCACAGATACGCAGTATTTT

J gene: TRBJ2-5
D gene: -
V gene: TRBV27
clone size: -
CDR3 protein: CASSLVVGETQYF
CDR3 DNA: TGTGCCAGCAGTTTGGTGGTGGGGGAGACCCAGTACTTC

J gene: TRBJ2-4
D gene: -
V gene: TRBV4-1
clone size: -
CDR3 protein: CASSQEVARRENIQYF
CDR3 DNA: TGCGCCAGCAGCCAAGAGGTAGCCCGAAGGGAAAACATTCAGTACTTC

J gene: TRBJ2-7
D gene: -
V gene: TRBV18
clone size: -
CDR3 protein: CASSPVVGGSYEQYF
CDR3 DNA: TGTGCCAGCTCACCGGTCGTAGGGGGCTCCTACGAGCAGTACTTC